This T cell receptor (beta chain) is drawn from a study of beta chain features in type 1 diabetes. All of the isolated RNA was reverse transcribed, so expressed TCRB transcripts were sequenced. Only in-frame clones appear in the TCRdb table, and some are missing; sequencing was by immunoSEQ multiplex PCR. The sample holds around 400,000 clones; approximately 12% are singletons and the top ten take under 0.02%. The CDR3 runs 15 residues. The V gene end was trimmed by 5 bases and the J gene end by 3 bases; junction bases not matched to a gene: 5. The germline V gene has CDR1 ENHRY and CDR2 SYGVKD. The study, taken as a whole, reports: When Type 1 diabetes patients were examined, their TCRB CDR3s proved moderately but significantly shorter in all four CD4+ subsets. Cells with high TCR expression could be over-represented when cDNA is sequenced. In the patient group, naive, central memory and Treg TCRB repertoires seemed more alike than in the healthy donor group.

The authors sorted CD4+ naive, central memory, regulatory and stem cell-like memory cells via CD45RO/CCR7/CD25/CD127/CD95/CD27. A remark on this clone: Its antigen is not known.

Sequences were obtained from naive CD4+ T cells from blood. This TCR was recovered from a man younger than 30 in good health. The rearrangement joins TRBV10-3 to TRBJ2-2, with 8 positions matching TRBD2. The CDR3 DNA reads TGTGCCATCAGTAGCGGGAGCCGGTACACCGGGGAGCTGTTTTTT. It specifies CAISSGSRYTGELFF.